This T cell receptor beta chain came from a study of identical twins. Per germline, CDR1 WNHNN and CDR2 SYGVQD (reference sequence). This CDR3 region has 15 residues. Deletions cut 6 bases from V and 2 bases from J, with 15 bases between. A universal primer site was added by template switching, and unique molecular identifiers were carried by the cDNA. TCRdb fed the 5' RACE reads into MiXCR, producing one record per CDR3 protein. The data hold just under 550,000 distinct CDR3 sequences, with roughly 15% observed a single time. There were only healthy Caucasians among the donors. These data also featured in a second study, about yellow fever vaccine responses in identical twins.

The V gene is TRBV10-1, the J gene TRBJ2-3; a possible D gene is TRBD1 (5 bases). The receptor was derived from a young woman in good health. Material for sequencing was CD4+ T cells sorted from blood. CDR3 bases: TGCGCCAGCAGATCCGGGTCAGGGCCCACAGATACGCAGTATTTT. Its translation is CASRSGSGPTDTQYF.